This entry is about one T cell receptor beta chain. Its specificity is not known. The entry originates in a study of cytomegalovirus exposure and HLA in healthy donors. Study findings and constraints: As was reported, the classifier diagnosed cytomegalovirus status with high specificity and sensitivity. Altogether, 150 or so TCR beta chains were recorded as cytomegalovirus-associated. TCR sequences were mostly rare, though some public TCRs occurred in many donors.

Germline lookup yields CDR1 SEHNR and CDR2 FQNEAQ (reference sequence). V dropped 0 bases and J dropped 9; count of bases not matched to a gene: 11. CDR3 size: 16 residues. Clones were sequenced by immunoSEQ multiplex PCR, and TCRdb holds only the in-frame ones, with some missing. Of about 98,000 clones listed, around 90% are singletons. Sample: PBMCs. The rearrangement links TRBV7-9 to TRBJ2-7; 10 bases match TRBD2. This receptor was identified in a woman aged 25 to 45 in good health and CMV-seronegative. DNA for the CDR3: TGTGCCAGCAGCTTAGCCACCGGGACTAGCGCTCTCGTGCAGTACTTC. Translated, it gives CASSLATGTSALVQYF.